This TCR beta chain is drawn from a study of persistence of HIV-infected CD4 T cells. Sequencing used immunoSEQ version 4 in survey mode. Measured with immunoSEQ multiplex PCR; TCRdb has only the in-frame clones, and not every one. The sample shows more than 35,000 clones, more than 85% of them seen only once. In the case of this clone: Its antigen is still unknown.

Cells were stimulated nonspecifically with anti-CD3/anti-CD28 magnetic beads. CD4+ T cells upregulating both CD40 ligand and CD69 were sorted as responding cells. A roughly 17-hour stimulation of CD8-depleted PBMCs used anti-CD28/CD49d costimulation, CD40-blocking antibody and enfuvirtide. The receptor comes from an adult man with HIV who was CMV-seropositive. This material consisted of CD4+ T cells sorted from PBMCs after approximately 19-hour stimulation, taken from a patient who received antiretroviral therapy.

The CDR3 DNA reads TGTGCCAGCAGTAACTATGGCTACACCTTC. This translates into CASSNYGYTF. The chain recombines TRBV28 with TRBJ1-2; no reliable D call. The germline CDR1 and CDR2 sequences are MDHEN and SYDVKM. Trimming removed 5 bases from V and 2 bases from J, with 0 bases in between. CDR3 length: 10 residues.